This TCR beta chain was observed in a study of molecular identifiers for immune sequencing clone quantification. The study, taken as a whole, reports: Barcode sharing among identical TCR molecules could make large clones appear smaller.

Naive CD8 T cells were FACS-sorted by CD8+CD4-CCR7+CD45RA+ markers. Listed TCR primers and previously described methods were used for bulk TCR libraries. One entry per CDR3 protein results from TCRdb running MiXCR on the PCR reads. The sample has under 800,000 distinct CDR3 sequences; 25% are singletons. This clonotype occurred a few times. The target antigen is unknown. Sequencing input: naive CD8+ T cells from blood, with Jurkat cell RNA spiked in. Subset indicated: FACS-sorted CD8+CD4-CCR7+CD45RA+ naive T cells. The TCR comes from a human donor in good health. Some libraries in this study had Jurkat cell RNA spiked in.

The CDR3: CAWSTTGAYEQYF. CDR3 nucleotide sequence: TGTGCCTGGAGTACGACAGGGGCGTACGAGCAGTACTTC. The genes are TRBV30 and TRBJ2-7, with TRBD1 matching over 8 bases. V lost 2 bases to trimming and J lost 4 bases; unmatched junction nucleotides: 4. The CDR3 sequence is 13 residues long. Germline V gene data show CDR1 as GTSNPN and CDR2 as SVGIG (reference sequence).